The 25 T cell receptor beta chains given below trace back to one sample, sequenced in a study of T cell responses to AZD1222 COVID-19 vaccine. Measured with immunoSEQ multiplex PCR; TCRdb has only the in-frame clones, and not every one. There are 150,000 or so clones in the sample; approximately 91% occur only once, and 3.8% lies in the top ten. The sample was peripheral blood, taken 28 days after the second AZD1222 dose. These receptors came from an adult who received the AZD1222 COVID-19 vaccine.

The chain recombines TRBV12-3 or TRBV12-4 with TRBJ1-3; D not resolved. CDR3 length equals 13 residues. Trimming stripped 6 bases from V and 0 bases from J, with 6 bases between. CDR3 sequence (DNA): TGTGCCAGCAGCCCAAGCTCTGGAAACACCATATATTTT. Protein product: CASSPSSGNTIYF.

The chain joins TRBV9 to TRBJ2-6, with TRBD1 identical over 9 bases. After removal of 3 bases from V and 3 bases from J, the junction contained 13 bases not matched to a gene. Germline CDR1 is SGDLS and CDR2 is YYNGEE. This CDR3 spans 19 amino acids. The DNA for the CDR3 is TGTGCCAGCAGCGCATCGGACAGGGGTAGAGCTTTTGGGGCCAACGTCCTGACTTTC. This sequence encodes CASSASDRGRAFGANVLTF. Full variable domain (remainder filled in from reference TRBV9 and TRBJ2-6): DSGVTQTPKHLITATGQRVTLRCSPRSGDLSVYWYQQSLDQGLQFLIQYYNGEERAKGNILERFSAQQFPDLHSELNLSSLELGDSALYFCASSASDRGRAFGANVLTFGAGSRLTVL.

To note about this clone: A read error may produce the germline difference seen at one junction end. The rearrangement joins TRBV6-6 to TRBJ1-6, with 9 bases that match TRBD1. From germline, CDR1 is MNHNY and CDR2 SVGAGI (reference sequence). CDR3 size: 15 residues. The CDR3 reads CTSSLGQGSGSPLHF. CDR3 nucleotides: TGTACCAGCAGCCTTGGACAGGGGTCGGGTTCACCCCTCCACTTT.

As DNA, the CDR3 is TGTGCCAGCAGTGAAGCCGGGCAGGGGAACATGAACACTGAAGCTTTCTTT. Translated, it gives CASSEAGQGNMNTEAFF. This chain connects TRBV2 to TRBJ1-1; weak D call: TRBD1 (6 bases). V lost 0 bases to trimming and J lost 0 bases, with 14 bases between them. The CDR3 loop spans 17 amino acids. Looked up from germline, CDR1 is SNHLY and CDR2 is FYNNEI.

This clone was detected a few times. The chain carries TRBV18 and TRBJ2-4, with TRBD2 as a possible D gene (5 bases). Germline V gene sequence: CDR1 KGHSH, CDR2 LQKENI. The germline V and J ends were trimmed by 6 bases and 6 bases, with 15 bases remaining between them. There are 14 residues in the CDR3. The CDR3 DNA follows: TGTGCCAGCTCGGCGGGCAGCGGATCAAACATTCAGTACTTC. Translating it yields CASSAGSGSNIQYF.

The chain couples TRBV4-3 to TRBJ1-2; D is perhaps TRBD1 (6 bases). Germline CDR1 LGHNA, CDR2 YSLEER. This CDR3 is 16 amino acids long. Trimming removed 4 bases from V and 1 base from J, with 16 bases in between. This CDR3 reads CASSLREGGHNYGYTF. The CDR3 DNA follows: TGCGCCAGCAGCCTCAGGGAAGGGGGTCATAACTATGGCTACACCTTC.

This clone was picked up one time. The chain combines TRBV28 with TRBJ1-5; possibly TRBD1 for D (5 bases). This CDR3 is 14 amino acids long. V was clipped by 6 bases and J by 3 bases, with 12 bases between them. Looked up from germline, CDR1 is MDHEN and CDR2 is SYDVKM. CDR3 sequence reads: CASSRDSVNQPQHF. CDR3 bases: TGTGCCAGCAGCCGAGACAGCGTCAATCAGCCCCAGCATTTT.

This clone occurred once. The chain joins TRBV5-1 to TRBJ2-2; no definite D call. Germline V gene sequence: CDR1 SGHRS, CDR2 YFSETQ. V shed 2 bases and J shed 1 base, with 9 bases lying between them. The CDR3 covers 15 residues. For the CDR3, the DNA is TGCGCCAGCAGCTTCGGGCAGAAGAACACCGGGGAGCTGTTTTTT. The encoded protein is CASSFGQKNTGELFF.

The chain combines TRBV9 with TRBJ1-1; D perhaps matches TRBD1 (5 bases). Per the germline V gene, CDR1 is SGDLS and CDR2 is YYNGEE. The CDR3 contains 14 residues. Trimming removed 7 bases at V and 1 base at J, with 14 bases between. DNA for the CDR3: TGTGCCAGCCGCCTCAGGGCCCCGAACACTGAAGCTTTCTTT. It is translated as CASRLRAPNTEAFF.

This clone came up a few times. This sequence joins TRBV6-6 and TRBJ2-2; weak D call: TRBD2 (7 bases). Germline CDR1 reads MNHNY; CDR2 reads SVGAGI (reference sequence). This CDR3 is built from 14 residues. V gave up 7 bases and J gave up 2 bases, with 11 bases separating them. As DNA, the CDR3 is TGTGCCAGCAAAACGGGGGGCAACACCGGGGAGCTGTTTTTT. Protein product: CASKTGGNTGELFF.

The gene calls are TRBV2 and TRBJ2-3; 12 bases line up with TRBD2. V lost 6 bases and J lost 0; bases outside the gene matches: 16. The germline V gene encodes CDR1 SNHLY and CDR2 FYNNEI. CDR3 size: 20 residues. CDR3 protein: CASRHTTTSGGGTSTDTQYF. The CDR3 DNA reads TGTGCCAGCAGACACACCACGACTAGCGGGGGCGGAACTAGCACAGATACGCAGTATTTT. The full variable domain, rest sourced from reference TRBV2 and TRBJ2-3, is EPEVTQTPSHQVTQMGQEVILRCVPISNHLYFYWYRQILGQKVEFLVSFYNNEISEKSEIFDDQFSVERPDGSNFTLKIRSTKLEDSAMYFCASRHTTTSGGGTSTDTQYFGPGTRLTVL.

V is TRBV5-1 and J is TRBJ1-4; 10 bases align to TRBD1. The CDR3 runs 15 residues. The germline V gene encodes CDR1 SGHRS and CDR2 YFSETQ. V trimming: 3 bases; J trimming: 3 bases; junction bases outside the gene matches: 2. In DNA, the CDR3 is TGCGCCAGCAGCTCCGGACAGGGGGCTAATGAAAAACTGTTTTTT. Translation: CASSSGQGANEKLFF.

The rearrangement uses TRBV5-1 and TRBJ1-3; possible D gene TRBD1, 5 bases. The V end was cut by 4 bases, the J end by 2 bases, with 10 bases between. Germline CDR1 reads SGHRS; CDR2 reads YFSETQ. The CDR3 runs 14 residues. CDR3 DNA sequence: TGCGCCAGCAGCGGGGGTCCGCCTGGAAACACCATATATTTT. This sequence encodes CASSGGPPGNTIYF.

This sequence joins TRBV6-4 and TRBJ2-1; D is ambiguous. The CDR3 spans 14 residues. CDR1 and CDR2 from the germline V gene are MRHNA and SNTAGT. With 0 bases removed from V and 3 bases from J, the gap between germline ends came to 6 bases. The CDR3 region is CASSDSGSYNEQFF. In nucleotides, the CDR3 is TGTGCCAGCAGTGACTCGGGCAGCTACAATGAGCAGTTCTTC.

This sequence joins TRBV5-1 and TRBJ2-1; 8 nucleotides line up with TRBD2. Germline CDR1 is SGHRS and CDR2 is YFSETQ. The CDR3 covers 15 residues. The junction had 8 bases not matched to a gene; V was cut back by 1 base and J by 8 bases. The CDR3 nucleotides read TGCGCCAGCAGCTTGTACGGGGGGGCTGTCGATGAGCAGTTCTTC. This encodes CASSLYGGAVDEQFF. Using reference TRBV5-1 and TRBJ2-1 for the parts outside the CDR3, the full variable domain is KAGVTQTPRYLIKTRGQQVTLSCSPISGHRSVSWYQQTPGQGLQFLFEYFSETQRNKGNFPGRFSGRQFSNSRSEMNVSTLELGDSALYLCASSLYGGAVDEQFFGPGTRLTVL.

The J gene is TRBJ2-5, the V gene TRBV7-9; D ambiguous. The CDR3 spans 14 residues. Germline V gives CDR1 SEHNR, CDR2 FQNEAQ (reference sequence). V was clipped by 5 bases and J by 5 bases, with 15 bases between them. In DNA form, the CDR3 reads TGTGCCAGCAGCCAGTCAGGAGCGTTGGAGACCCAGTACTTC. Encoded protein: CASSQSGALETQYF.

CDR3 nucleotides: TGTGCCAGCAGCCTCCGGGACAAGAACACTGAAGCTTTCTTT. This translates into CASSLRDKNTEAFF. The chain has TRBV27 and TRBJ1-1; tentatively, D is TRBD1 (6 bases). The CDR3 extends over 14 amino acids. Trimming stripped 6 bases from V and 1 base from J, with 12 bases between. The germline gives CDR1 MNHEY, CDR2 SMNVEV (reference sequence).

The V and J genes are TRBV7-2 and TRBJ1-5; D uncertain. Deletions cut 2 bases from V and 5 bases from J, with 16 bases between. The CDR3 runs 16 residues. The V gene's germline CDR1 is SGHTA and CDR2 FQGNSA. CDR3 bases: TGTGCCAGCAGCTTACATGCGTCGGGCCTAGATCAGCCCCAGCATTTT. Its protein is CASSLHASGLDQPQHF.

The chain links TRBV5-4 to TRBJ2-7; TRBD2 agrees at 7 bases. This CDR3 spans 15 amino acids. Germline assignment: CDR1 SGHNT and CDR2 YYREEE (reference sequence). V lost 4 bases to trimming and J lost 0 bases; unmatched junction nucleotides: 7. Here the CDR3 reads CASSPGGGSSYEQYF. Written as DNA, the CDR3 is TGTGCCAGCAGCCCTGGGGGGGGGAGCTCCTACGAGCAGTACTTC.

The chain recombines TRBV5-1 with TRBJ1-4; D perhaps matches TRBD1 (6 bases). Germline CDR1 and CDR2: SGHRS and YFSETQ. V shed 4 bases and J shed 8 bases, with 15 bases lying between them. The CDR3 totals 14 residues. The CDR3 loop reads CASSGSRGDEKLFF. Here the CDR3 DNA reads TGCGCCAGCAGCGGATCCAGGGGTGACGAAAAACTGTTTTTT.

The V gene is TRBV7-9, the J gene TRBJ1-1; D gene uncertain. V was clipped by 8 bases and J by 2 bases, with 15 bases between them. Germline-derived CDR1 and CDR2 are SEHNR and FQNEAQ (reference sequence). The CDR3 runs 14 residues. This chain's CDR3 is CASGEQLSNTEAFF. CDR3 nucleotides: TGTGCCAGCGGCGAGCAGCTCAGCAACACTGAAGCTTTCTTT.

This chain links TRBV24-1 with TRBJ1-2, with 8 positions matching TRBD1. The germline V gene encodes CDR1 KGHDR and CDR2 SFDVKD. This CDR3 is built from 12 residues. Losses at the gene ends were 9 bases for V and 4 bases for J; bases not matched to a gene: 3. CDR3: CATRDRGYGYTF. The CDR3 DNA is TGTGCCACCCGCGACAGGGGCTATGGCTACACCTTC.

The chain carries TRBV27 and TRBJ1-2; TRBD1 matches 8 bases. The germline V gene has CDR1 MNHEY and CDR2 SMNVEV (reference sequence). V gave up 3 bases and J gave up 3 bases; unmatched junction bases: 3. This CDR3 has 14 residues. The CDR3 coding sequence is TGTGCCAGCAGTTTTGGACAGGGCCACTATGGCTACACCTTC. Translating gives CASSFGQGHYGYTF.

CDR3 protein: CASSRKSGRKLYNEQFF. The CDR3, as DNA: TGTGCCAGCAGCCGAAAAAGCGGGAGGAAACTCTACAATGAGCAGTTCTTC. The chain couples TRBV3-1 (or the pseudogene TRBV3-2) to TRBJ2-1; 9 bases are shared with TRBD2. The V gene's germline CDR1 is LGHDT and CDR2 YNNKEL (reference sequence). Trimming at V came to 4 bases and at J to 3 bases, leaving 10 bases not matched to a gene. This CDR3 comprises 17 residues.

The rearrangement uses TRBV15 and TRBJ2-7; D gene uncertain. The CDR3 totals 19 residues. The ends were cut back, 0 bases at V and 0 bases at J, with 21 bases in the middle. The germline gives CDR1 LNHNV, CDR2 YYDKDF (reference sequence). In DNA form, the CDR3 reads TGTGCCACCAGCAGAGAGCCCCCGGGTGCGGTGGGAACCTCCTACGAGCAGTACTTC. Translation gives CATSREPPGAVGTSYEQYF.